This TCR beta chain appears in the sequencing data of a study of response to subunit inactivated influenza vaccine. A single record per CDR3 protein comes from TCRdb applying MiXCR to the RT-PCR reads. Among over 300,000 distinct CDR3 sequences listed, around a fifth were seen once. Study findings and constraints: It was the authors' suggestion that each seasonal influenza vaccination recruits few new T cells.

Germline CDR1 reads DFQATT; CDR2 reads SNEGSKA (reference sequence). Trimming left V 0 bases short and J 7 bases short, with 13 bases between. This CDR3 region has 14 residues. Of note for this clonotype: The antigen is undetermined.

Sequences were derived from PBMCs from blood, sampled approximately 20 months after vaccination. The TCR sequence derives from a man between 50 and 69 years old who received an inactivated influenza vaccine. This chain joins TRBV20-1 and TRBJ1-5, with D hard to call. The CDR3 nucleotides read TGCAGTGCTAGAGATTTGACCCTCGGGCAGCCCCAGCATTTT. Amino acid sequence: CSARDLTLGQPQHF.